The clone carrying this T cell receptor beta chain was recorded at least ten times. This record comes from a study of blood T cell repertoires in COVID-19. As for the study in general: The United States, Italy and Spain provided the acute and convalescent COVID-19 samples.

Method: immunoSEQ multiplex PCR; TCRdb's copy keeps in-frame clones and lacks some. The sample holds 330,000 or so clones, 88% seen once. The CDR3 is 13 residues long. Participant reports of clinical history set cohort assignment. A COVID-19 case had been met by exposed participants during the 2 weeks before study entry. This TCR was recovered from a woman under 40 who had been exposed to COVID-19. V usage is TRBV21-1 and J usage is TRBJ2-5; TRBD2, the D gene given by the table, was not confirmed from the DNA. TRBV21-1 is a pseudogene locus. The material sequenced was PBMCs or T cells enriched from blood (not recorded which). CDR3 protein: CASSKSLEETQYF. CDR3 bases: TGTGCCAGCAGCAAAAGCCTCGAAGAGACCCAGTACTTC.